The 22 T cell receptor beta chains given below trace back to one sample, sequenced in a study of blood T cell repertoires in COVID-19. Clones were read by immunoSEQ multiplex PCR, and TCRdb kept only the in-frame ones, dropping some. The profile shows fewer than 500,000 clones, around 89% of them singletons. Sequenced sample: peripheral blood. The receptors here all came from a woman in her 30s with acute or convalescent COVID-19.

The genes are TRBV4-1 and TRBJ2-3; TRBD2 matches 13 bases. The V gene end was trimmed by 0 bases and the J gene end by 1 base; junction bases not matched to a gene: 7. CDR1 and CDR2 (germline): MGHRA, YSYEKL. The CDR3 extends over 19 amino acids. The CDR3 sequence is CASSQDRRLAGGGTDTQYF. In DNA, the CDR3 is TGCGCCAGCAGCCAAGATCGGAGACTAGCGGGGGGCGGCACAGATACGCAGTATTTT.

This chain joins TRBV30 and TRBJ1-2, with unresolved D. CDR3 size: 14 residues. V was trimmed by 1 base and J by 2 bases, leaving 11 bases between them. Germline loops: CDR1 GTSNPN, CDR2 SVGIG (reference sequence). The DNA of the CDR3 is TGTGCCTGGAGTGAAGAGGGCTTCAACTATGGCTACACCTTC. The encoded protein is CAWSEEGFNYGYTF.

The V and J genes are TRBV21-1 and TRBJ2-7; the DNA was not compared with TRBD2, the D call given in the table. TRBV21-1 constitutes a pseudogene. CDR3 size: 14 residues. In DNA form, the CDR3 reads TGTGCCAGCACCGAACGGGAAGCGGGGTACGAGCAGTACTTC. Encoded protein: CASTEREAGYEQYF.

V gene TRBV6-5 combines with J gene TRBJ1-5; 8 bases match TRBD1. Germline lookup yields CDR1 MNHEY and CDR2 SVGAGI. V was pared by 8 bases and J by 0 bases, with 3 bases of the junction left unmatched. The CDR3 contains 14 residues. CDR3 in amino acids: CASWDRSSNQPQHF. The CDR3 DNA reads TGTGCCAGCTGGGACAGGAGTAGCAATCAGCCCCAGCATTTT.

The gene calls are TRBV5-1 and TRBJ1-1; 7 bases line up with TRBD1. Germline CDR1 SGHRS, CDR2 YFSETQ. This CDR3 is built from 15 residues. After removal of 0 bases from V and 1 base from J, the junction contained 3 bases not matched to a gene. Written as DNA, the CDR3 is TGCGCCAGCAGCTTGGTGGGGACAGAGAACACTGAAGCTTTCTTT. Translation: CASSLVGTENTEAFF. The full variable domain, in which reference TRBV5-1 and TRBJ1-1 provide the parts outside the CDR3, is KAGVTQTPRYLIKTRGQQVTLSCSPISGHRSVSWYQQTPGQGLQFLFEYFSETQRNKGNFPGRFSGRQFSNSRSEMNVSTLELGDSALYLCASSLVGTENTEAFFGQGTRLTVV.

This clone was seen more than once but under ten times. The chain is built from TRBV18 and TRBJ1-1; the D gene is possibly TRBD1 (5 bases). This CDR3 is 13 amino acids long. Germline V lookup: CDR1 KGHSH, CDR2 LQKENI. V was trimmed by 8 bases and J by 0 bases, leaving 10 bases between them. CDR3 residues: CASTGGMNTEAFF. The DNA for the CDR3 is TGTGCCAGCACCGGGGGAATGAACACTGAAGCTTTCTTT.

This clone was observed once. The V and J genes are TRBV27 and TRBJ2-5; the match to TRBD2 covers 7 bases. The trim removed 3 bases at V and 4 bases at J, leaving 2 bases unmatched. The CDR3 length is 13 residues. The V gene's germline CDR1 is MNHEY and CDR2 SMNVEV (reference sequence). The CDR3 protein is CASSFTSAETQYF. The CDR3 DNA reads TGTGCCAGCAGTTTCACTAGCGCAGAGACCCAGTACTTC.

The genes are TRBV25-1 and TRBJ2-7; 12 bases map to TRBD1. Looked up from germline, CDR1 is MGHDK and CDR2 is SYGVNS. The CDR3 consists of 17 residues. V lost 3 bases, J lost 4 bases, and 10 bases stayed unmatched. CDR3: CASSDYFQGQGAYEQYF. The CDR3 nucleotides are TGTGCCAGCAGTGATTATTTTCAGGGACAGGGGGCTTACGAGCAGTACTTC.

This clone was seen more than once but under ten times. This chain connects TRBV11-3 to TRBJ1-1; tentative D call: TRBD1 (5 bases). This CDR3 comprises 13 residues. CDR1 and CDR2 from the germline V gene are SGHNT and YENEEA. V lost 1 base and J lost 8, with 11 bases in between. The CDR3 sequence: CASSLAGTEEAFF. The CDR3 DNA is TGTGCCAGCAGCTTAGCTGGGACTGAAGAAGCTTTCTTT.

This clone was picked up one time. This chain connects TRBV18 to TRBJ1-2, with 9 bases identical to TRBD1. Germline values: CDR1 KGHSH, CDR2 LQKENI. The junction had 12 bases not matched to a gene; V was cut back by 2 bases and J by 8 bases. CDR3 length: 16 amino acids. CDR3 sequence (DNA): TGTGCCAGCTCACCAAGTCGGGCACAGGGGGCCGGGGGCTACACCTTC. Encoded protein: CASSPSRAQGAGGYTF. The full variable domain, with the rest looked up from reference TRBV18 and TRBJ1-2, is NAGVMQNPRHLVRRRGQEARLRCSPMKGHSHVYWYRQLPEEGLKFMVYLQKENIIDESGMPKERFSAEFPKEGPSILRIQQVVRGDSAAYFCASSPSRAQGAGGYTFGSGTRLTVV.

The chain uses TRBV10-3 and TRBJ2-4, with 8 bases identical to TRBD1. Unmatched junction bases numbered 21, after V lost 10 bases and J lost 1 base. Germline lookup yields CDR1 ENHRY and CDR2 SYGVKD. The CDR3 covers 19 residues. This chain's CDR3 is CATSSTGTGIWVAKNIQYF. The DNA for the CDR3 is TGTGCCACATCATCCACCGGGACAGGTATATGGGTGGCCAAAAACATTCAGTACTTC.

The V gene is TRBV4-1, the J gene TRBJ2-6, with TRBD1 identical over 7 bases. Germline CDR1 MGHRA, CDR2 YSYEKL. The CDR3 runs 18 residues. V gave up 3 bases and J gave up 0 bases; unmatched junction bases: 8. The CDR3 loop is CASSQAGTATSGANVLTF. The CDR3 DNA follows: TGCGCCAGCAGCCAGGCCGGGACAGCGACCTCTGGGGCCAACGTCCTGACTTTC.

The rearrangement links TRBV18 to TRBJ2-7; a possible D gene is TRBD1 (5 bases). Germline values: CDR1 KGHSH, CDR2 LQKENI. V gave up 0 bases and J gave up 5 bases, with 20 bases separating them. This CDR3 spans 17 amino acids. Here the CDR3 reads CASSPPRAPSSLDEQYF. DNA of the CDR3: TGTGCCAGCTCACCACCCAGGGCCCCATCTTCGCTGGACGAGCAGTACTTC.

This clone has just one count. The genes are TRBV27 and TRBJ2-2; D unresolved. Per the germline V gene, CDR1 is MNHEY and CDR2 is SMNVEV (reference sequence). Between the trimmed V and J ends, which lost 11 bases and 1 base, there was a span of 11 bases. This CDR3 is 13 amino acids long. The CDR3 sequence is CASRQVNTGELFF. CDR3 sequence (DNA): TGTGCCTCCCGTCAGGTGAACACCGGGGAGCTGTTTTTT.

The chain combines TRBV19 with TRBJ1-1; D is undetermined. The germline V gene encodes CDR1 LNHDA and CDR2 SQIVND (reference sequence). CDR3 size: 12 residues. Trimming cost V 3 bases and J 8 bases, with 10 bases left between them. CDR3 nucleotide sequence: TGTGCCAGTAGTATCGATGGCAGAGAAGCTTTCTTT. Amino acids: CASSIDGREAFF. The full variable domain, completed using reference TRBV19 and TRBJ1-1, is DGGITQSPKYLFRKEGQNVTLSCEQNLNHDAMYWYRQDPGQGLRLIYYSQIVNDFQKGDIAEGYSVSREKKESFPLTVTSAQKNPTAFYLCASSIDGREAFFGQGTRLTVV.

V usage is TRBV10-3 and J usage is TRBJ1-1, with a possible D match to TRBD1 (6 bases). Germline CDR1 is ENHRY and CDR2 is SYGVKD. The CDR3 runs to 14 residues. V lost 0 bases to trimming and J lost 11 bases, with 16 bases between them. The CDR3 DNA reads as TGTGCCATCAGTGAGTCCACTAACAGGGAAGATGCTTTCTTT. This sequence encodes CAISESTNREDAFF.

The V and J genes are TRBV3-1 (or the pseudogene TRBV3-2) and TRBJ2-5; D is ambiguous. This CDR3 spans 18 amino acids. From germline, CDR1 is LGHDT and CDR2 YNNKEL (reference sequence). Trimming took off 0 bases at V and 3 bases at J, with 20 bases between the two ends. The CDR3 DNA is TGTGCCAGCAGCCAAGATCAAAGAGGTCCCCCGGAAAAAGAGACCCAGTACTTC. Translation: CASSQDQRGPPEKETQYF.

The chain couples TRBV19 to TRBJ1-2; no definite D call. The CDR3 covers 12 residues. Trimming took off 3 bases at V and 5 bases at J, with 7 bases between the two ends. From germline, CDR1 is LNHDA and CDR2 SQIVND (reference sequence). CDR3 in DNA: TGTGCCAGTAGTATGCCAGTTTATGGCTACACCTTC. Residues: CASSMPVYGYTF.

CDR3 nucleotide sequence: TGTGCCAGCAGCCTTTCAGGGACTGGGACGCAGTATTTT. Encoded protein: CASSLSGTGTQYF. The chain couples TRBV7-7 to TRBJ2-3; possibly TRBD2 for D (6 bases). CDR3 length: 13 residues. V lost 5 bases and J lost 9, with 15 bases in between. Germline lookup yields CDR1 SSHAT and CDR2 FNYEAQ (reference sequence).

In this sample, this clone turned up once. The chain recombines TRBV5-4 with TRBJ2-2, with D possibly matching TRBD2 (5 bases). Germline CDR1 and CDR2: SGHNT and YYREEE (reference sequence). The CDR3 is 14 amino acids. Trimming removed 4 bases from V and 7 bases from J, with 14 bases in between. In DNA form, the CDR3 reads TGTGCCAGCAGCGGGTCCGGGGTTAACGGGGAGCTGTTTTTT. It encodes CASSGSGVNGELFF.

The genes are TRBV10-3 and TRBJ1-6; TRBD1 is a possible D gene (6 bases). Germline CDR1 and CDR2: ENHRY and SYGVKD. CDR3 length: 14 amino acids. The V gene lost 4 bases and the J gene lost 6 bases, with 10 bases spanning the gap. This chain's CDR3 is CAISVTGPNSPLHF. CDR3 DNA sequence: TGTGCCATCAGTGTTACAGGGCCTAATTCACCCCTCCACTTT.

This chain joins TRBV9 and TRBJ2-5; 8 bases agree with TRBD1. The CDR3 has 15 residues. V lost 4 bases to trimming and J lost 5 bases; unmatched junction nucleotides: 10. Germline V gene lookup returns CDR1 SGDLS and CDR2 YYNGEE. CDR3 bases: TGTGCCAGCAGCTTGAGAGGGACAGGCTATGAGACCCAGTACTTC. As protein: CASSLRGTGYETQYF. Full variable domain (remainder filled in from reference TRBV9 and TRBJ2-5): DSGVTQTPKHLITATGQRVTLRCSPRSGDLSVYWYQQSLDQGLQFLIQYYNGEERAKGNILERFSAQQFPDLHSELNLSSLELGDSALYFCASSLRGTGYETQYFGPGTRLLVL.